This passage covers 28 T cell receptor beta chains from one sample sequenced in a study of shared clonotypes between healthy human individuals. Some clones are missing from TCRdb's copy, which holds only in-frame ones; the method was immunoSEQ multiplex PCR. The sample carries some 490,000 clones, roughly 80% recorded once. The source material was PBMCs. Every receptor here comes from a middle-aged woman in good health. Some clones in this sample may be carry-over from other donors' samples.

Worth noting for this clone: One base separates it from a far larger clone, so it is likely a read error. This same CDR3 is encoded by further DNA sequences in the sample. The J gene is TRBJ1-5, the V gene TRBV6-5; perhaps TRBD1 as D (5 bases). Per germline, CDR1 MNHEY and CDR2 SVGAGI. The CDR3 is 15 amino acids. The V and J ends lost 9 bases and 6 bases respectively, with 21 bases between them. CDR3 sequence (DNA): TGTGCCAGTAGTCCACAGTGGGGGGGGAGTCAGCCCCAGCATTTT. Encoded protein: CASSPQWGGSQPQHF.

In the case of this clone: Given a far larger clone just one base away, this is likely a sequencing read error. The rearrangement joins TRBV29-1 to TRBJ2-3; 8 nucleotides agree with TRBD2. The CDR3 covers 11 residues. Germline V gene data show CDR1 as SQVTM and CDR2 as ANQGSEA. The CDR3: CSVGRTSWTRF. The CDR3 DNA reads TGCAGCGTTGGTAGGACTAGCTGGACTCGTTTT.

This chain joins TRBV11-2 and TRBJ2-2; 7 bases line up with TRBD2. CDR1 and CDR2 from the germline V gene are SGHAT and FQNNGV. With V trimmed by 2 bases and J by 5 bases, 5 bases remained unmatched. CDR3 length: 15 amino acids. CDR3 residues: CASSLWGGRTGELFF. Written as DNA, the CDR3 is TGTGCCAGCAGCTTATGGGGAGGGAGGACCGGGGAGCTGTTTTTT.

CDR3 protein: CASSPQEGGGQPQHF. CDR3 in DNA: TGTGCCAGCAGCCCCCAGGAGGGGGGTGGTCAGCCCCAGCATTTT. The chain joins TRBV7-6 to TRBJ1-5, with a possible D match to TRBD1 (6 bases). The CDR3 is 15 residues long. V lost 5 bases to trimming and J lost 6 bases, with 17 bases between them. CDR1 SGHVS and CDR2 FNYEAQ come from the germline V gene.

The chain combines TRBV9 with TRBJ2-7; D is unresolved. Deletions cut 4 bases from V and 5 bases from J, with 16 bases between. CDR3 size: 14 residues. Germline V gene lookup returns CDR1 SGDLS and CDR2 YYNGEE. The CDR3 loop reads CASSLRLKRHEQYF. CDR3 nucleotide sequence: TGTGCCAGCAGCCTACGACTTAAGCGCCACGAGCAGTACTTC.

This rearrangement joins TRBV27 to TRBJ1-2, with D hard to call. The CDR3 loop spans 13 amino acids. Trimming removed 4 bases from V and 3 bases from J, with 9 bases in between. Looked up from germline, CDR1 is MNHEY and CDR2 is SMNVEV (reference sequence). Here the CDR3 DNA reads TGTGCCAGCAGTTCGGGTCCCGACTATGGCTACACCTTC. Amino acid sequence: CASSSGPDYGYTF.

This chain uses TRBV6-1 with TRBJ1-1; possibly TRBD1 for D (6 bases). This CDR3 region has 14 residues. V was shortened by 8 bases and J by 4 bases, with 17 bases between the two germline ends. CDR1 is MNHNS and CDR2 is SASEGT in the germline V gene. CDR3 amino acids: CASGDYRVVTEAFF. CDR3 in DNA: TGTGCCAGCGGAGATTACAGGGTAGTCACTGAAGCTTTCTTT.

A word on this clone: It is likely a read error: a sequence one base away is far more abundant. As DNA, the CDR3 is TGTGCCAGCAGCCAAGATCTGGCTGCATCTAGCACAGATACGCAGTATTTT. Translating it yields CASSQDLAASSTDTQYF. This chain uses TRBV4-2 with TRBJ2-3, with D unclear. CDR3 length: 17 amino acids. Germline CDR1 is LGHNA and CDR2 is YNFKEQ. V lost 0 bases, J lost 0 bases, and 13 bases lay in between.

To note about this clone: The likely explanation is a read error, given a far larger clone one base away. The V gene is TRBV28, the J gene TRBJ2-7; D uncertain. Germline CDR1 MDHEN, CDR2 SYDVKM. The CDR3 extends over 13 amino acids. CDR3 bases: TGTGCCAGCAGTAACTTAGCAACCTACGGGCAGTACTTC. Protein product: CASSNLATYGQYF.

A remark on this clone: One base away lies a much larger clone, so this may be a sequencing read error. This sample also contains other DNA sequences that code for the same CDR3. The genes are TRBV5-4 and TRBJ2-3, with 13 bases matching TRBD2. This CDR3 contains 16 residues. The germline V gene encodes CDR1 SGHNT and CDR2 YYREEE (reference sequence). The CDR3 DNA reads as TGTGCCAGCAGGGTACTAGCGGGAGGGCCCGCAGATACTCAGTATTTT. This translates into CASRVLAGGPADTQYF.

This rearrangement joins TRBV10-3 to TRBJ2-5; 10 bases are shared with TRBD2. Germline-derived CDR1 and CDR2 are ENHRY and SYGVKD. The V segment lost 8 bases and the J segment 2 bases; nucleotides outside the gene matches: 11. This CDR3 has 16 amino acids. The CDR3 is CAIRRALAGVQETQYF. In DNA, the CDR3 is TGTGCCATCCGAAGGGCTCTAGCGGGAGTACAAGAGACCCAGTACTTC.

The J gene is TRBJ2-5, the V gene TRBV11-2; unclear D gene. The CDR3 contains 10 residues. V lost 8 bases and J 1 base, leaving 2 bases between the germline ends. From germline, CDR1 is SGHAT and CDR2 FQNNGV. The DNA for the CDR3 is TGTGCCAGCTCCCAAGAGACCCAGTACTTC. Translating gives CASSQETQYF.

About this clone: With only one base between it and a far larger clone, this is likely a read error. In the same sample, other DNA sequences code for this CDR3. The chain links TRBV5-1 to TRBJ1-1, with 7 bases lining up with TRBD1. The germline CDR1 and CDR2 sequences are SGHRS and YFSETQ. The CDR3 totals 14 residues. The CDR3 nucleotides read TGCGCTAGCAGCTGGGGACAGATGAACACTGAAGCTTTCTTT. Translation: CASSWGQMNTEAFF.

The chain carries TRBV9 and TRBJ2-2, with D perhaps matching TRBD2 (5 bases). The V and J ends lost 4 bases and 3 bases respectively, with 10 bases between them. CDR1 and CDR2 from the germline V gene are SGDLS and YYNGEE. The CDR3 length is 14 residues. As DNA, the CDR3 is TGTGCCAGCAGCCTCGGACTGTACACCGGGGAGCTGTTTTTT. This codes for CASSLGLYTGELFF.

Notes on this clone: A far larger clone is a single base away, which makes a read error likely. The chain links TRBV2 to TRBJ1-4; 8 nucleotides align to TRBD1. CDR1 is SNHLY and CDR2 is FYNNEI in the germline V gene. Trimming at V came to 8 bases and at J to 6 bases, leaving 8 bases not matched to a gene. CDR3 length: 14 residues. CDR3 in DNA: TGTGCCAGCGGCAGGGGGCTCGATCATGAAAAACTGTTTTTT. As protein: CASGRGLDHEKLFF.

The chain recombines TRBV27 with TRBJ2-1; tentatively, D is TRBD1 or TRBD2 (6 bases each). Trimming left V 6 bases short and J 9 bases short, with 21 bases between. The CDR3 has 15 residues. Germline loops: CDR1 MNHEY, CDR2 SMNVEV (reference sequence). The CDR3 DNA follows: TGTGCCAGCAGGGCAGGGTCGGGGGCAAGGGGTGAGCAGTTCTTC. Protein product: CASRAGSGARGEQFF.

J is TRBJ2-5 and V is TRBV5-1; D is uncertain. Germline assignment: CDR1 SGHRS and CDR2 YFSETQ. The CDR3 sequence is 13 residues long. Trimming took off 4 bases at V and 5 bases at J, with 12 bases between the two ends. In DNA, the CDR3 is TGCGCCAGCAGCCAATGGCTGGGGGAGACCCAGTACTTC. It yields the protein CASSQWLGETQYF.

The chain combines TRBV7-9 with TRBJ2-3; D unclear. Trimming stripped 6 bases from V and 7 bases from J, with 2 bases between. The CDR3 is made up of 9 amino acids. Per germline, CDR1 SEHNR and CDR2 FQNEAQ (reference sequence). The CDR3 DNA reads as TGTGCCAGCAGGTATACGCAGTATTTT. It is translated as CASRYTQYF.

This clone has just one count. Germline and junction disagree at one end, which may indicate a read error. Other DNA sequences in this sample translate to the same CDR3. CDR3 in amino acids: CASSSGQGVDTGELFF. In nucleotides, the CDR3 is TGCGCCAGCAGCTCAGGACAGGGGGTAGACACCGGGGAGCTGTTTTTT. The V call is TRBV11-3, the J call TRBJ2-2, with 10 bases identical to TRBD1. The CDR3 is 16 amino acids. Germline-derived CDR1 and CDR2 are SGHNT and YENEEA.

The chain joins TRBV6-6 to TRBJ2-7; 8 nucleotides line up with TRBD1. Germline V lookup: CDR1 MNHNY, CDR2 SVGAGI (reference sequence). The V segment lost 2 bases and the J segment 2 bases; nucleotides outside the gene matches: 8. The CDR3 has 16 amino acids. This CDR3 reads CASSYRTRTGTYEQYF. The CDR3 bases are TGTGCCAGCAGTTACCGAACTCGGACAGGGACCTACGAGCAGTACTTC.

As to this clone: The same CDR3 arises from other DNA sequences in this sample as well. V and J are TRBV7-9 and TRBJ2-2; 9 nucleotides line up with TRBD2. The CDR3 sequence is 14 residues long. Trimming at V came to 3 bases and at J to 6 bases, leaving 2 bases not matched to a gene. Germline V gives CDR1 SEHNR, CDR2 FQNEAQ (reference sequence). The CDR3: CASSLGLAAGELFF. CDR3 DNA sequence: TGTGCCAGCAGCTTGGGACTAGCTGCCGGGGAGCTGTTTTTT.

The CDR3 region has the DNA TGCAGCGTTGAAGGAGAGGAGACTAGCGGGTTGACCCAGTACTTC. Protein sequence: CSVEGEETSGLTQYF. The chain recombines TRBV29-1 with TRBJ2-5, with 10 nucleotides matching TRBD2. The CDR3 spans 15 residues. CDR1 is SQVTM, CDR2 ANQGSEA, per germline. The ends lost 1 base at V and 7 bases at J; junction bases unmatched: 9.

V gene TRBV4-1 combines with J gene TRBJ1-1; D is unresolved. V was cut by 0 bases and J by 6 bases, with 14 bases left in between. The CDR3 sequence is 15 residues long. Germline assignment: CDR1 MGHRA and CDR2 YSYEKL. DNA of the CDR3: TGCGCCAGCAGCCAAGAAGACGGGATCCGGCCTGAAGCTTTCTTT. The encoded protein is CASSQEDGIRPEAFF.

The chain is built from TRBV30 and TRBJ1-4; the D gene is possibly TRBD1 (5 bases). CDR3 size: 15 residues. Germline V gene data show CDR1 as GTSNPN and CDR2 as SVGIG (reference sequence). V lost 1 base to trimming and J lost 5 bases, with 14 bases between them. The CDR3 coding sequence is TGTGCCTGGAGTGCTCCCCAGGGACGAAATGAAAAACTGTTTTTT. This sequence encodes CAWSAPQGRNEKLFF. The full variable domain, its missing parts supplied by reference TRBV30 and TRBJ1-4, is SQTIHQWPATLVQPVGSPLSLECTVEGTSNPNLYWYRQAAGRGLQLLFYSVGIGQISSEVPQNLSASRPQDRQFILSSKKLLLSDSGFYLCAWSAPQGRNEKLFFGSGTQLSVL.

The CDR3 loop is CASSYAGEETQYF. The CDR3 bases are TGTGCCAGCAGTTATGCCGGGGAAGAGACCCAGTACTTC. The V call is TRBV6-6, the J call TRBJ2-7, with a possible D match to TRBD2 (5 bases). Gene TRBJ2-5 matches the end of the DNA better, so the J call may be wrong. Germline V gene sequence: CDR1 MNHNY, CDR2 SVGAGI (reference sequence). The CDR3 is 13 residues long.

The V and J genes are TRBV5-1 and TRBJ2-7; a weak D match, TRBD2 (5 bases). This CDR3 is built from 15 residues. Germline V CDR1 and CDR2: SGHRS, YFSETQ. With 6 bases removed from V and 0 bases from J, the gap between germline ends came to 16 bases. The CDR3 reads CASKDFSSPSYEQYF. The CDR3 coding sequence is TGCGCCAGCAAGGACTTTTCGTCCCCCTCCTACGAGCAGTACTTC.

The chain is built from TRBV6-5 and TRBJ2-3; D unclear. The CDR3 runs to 14 residues. Germline CDR1 and CDR2: MNHEY and SVGAGI. V was cut by 2 bases and J by 0 bases, with 6 bases left in between. In DNA, the CDR3 is TGTGCCAGCAGTTACAGGTCGAGCACAGATACGCAGTATTTT. Translating it yields CASSYRSSTDTQYF.

V usage is TRBV29-1 and J usage is TRBJ1-1, with D possibly matching TRBD1 (6 bases). V lost 0 bases, J lost 8 bases, and 10 bases lay in between. This CDR3 contains 12 residues. Per the germline V gene, CDR1 is SQVTM and CDR2 is ANQGSEA. The CDR3 loop is CSVEDHRAEAFF. CDR3 DNA sequence: TGCAGCGTTGAAGATCACAGGGCCGAAGCTTTCTTT.